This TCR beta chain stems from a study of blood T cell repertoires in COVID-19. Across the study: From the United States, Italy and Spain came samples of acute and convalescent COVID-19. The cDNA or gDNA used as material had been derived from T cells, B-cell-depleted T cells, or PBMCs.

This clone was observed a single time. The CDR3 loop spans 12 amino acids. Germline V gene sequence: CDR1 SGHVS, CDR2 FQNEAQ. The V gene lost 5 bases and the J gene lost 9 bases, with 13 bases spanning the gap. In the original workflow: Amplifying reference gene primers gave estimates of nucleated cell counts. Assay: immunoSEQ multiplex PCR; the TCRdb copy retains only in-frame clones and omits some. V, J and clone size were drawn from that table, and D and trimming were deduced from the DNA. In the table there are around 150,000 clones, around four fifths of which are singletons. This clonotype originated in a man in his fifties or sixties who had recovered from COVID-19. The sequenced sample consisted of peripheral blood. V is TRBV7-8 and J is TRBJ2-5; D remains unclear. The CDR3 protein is CASSQPGQAQYF. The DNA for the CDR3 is TGTGCCAGCAGCCAACCTGGGCAGGCCCAGTACTTC.